This T cell receptor (beta chain) came from a study of T cell repertoires in cytomegalovirus infection. The CDR3 has 15 residues. Per the germline V gene, CDR1 is MNHEY and CDR2 is SMNVEV (reference sequence). With 10 bases clipped from V and 4 bases from J, the junction kept 13 bases outside the gene matches. Comment on this clonotype: The antigen remains unidentified.

TCRdb called the reads again in MiXCR, with one record for every CDR3 protein. Of some 920,000 distinct CDR3 sequences listed, around 32% are singletons. The input for sequencing was cultured CD8+ T cells from PBMCs, taken from culture after CMV antigen stimulation. This clonotype was sampled from a human donor in good health (CMV status not recorded). Some clones in this sample may be carry-over from other donors' samples. The J gene is TRBJ2-1, the V gene TRBV27; 7 positions agree with TRBD2. CDR3 sequence: CATRGGVDLYNEQFF. DNA for the CDR3: TGTGCCACCCGGGGAGGGGTTGACCTTTACAATGAGCAGTTCTTC.